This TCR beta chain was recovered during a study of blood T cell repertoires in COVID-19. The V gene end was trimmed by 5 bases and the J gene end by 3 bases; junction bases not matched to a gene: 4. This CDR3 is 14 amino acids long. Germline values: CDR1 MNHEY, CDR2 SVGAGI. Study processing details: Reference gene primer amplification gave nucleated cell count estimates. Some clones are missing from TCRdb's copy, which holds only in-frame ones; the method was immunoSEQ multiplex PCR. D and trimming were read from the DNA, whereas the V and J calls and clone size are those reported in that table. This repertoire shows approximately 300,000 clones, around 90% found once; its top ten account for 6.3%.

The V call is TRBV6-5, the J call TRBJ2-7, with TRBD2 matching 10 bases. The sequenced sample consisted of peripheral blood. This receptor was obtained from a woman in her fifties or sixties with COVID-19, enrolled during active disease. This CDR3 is CASSPRTSGYEQYF. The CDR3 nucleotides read TGTGCCAGCAGTCCCCGGACTAGCGGCTACGAGCAGTACTTC.